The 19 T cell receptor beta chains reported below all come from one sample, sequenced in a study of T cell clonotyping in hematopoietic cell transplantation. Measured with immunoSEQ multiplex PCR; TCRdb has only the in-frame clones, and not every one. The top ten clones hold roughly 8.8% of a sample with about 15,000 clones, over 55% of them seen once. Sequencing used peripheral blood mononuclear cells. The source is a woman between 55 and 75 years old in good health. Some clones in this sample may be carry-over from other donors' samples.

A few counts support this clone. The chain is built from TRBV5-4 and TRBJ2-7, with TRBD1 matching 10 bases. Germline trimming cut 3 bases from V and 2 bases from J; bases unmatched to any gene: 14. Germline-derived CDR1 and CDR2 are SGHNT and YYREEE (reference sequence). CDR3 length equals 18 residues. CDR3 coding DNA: TGTGCCAGCAGCTCAAGGGGACAGGGGAGAGCTTGGCCCTACGAGCAGTACTTC. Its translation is CASSSRGQGRAWPYEQYF.

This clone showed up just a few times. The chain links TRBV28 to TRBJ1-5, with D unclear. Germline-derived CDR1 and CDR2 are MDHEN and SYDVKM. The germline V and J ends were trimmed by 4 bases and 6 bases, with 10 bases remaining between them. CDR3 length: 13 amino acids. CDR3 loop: CASSSIPGQPQHF. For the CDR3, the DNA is TGTGCCAGCAGTTCCATCCCGGGTCAGCCCCAGCATTTT.

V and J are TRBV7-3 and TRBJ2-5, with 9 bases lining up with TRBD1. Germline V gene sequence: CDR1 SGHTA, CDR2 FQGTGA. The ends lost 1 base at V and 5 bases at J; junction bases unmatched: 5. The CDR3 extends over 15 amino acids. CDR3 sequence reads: CASSLNGQGIETQYF. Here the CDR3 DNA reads TGTGCCAGCAGCTTAAACGGACAGGGGATTGAGACCCAGTACTTC.

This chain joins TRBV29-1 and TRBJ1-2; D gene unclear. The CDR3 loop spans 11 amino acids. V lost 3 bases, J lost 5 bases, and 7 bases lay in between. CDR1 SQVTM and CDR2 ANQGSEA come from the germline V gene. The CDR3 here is CSVEWDYGYTF. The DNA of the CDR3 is TGCAGCGTTGAGTGGGATTATGGCTACACCTTC.

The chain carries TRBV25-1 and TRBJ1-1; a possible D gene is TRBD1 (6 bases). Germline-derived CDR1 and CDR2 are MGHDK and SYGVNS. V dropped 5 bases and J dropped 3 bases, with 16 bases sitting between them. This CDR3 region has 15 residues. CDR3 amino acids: CASSTWDTQYTEAFF. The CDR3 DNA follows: TGTGCCAGCAGTACCTGGGACACCCAATACACTGAAGCTTTCTTT.

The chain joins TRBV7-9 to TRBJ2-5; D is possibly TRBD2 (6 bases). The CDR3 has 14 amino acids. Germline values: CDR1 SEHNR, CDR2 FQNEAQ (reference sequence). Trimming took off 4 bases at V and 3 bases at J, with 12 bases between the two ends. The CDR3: CASSSAREEETQYF. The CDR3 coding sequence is TGTGCCAGCAGCTCCGCCAGGGAGGAAGAGACCCAGTACTTC.

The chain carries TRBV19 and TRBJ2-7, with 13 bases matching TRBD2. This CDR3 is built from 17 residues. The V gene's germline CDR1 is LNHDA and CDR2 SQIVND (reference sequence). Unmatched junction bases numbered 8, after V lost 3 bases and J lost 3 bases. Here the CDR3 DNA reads TGTGCCAGTAGTATGTCGGAACTAGCGGGGGGGAACTACGAGCAGTACTTC. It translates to CASSMSELAGGNYEQYF.

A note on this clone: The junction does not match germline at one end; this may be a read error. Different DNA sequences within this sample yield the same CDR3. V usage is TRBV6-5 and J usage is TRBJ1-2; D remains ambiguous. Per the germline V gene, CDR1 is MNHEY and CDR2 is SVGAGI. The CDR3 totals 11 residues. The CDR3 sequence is CASVGPYGYTF. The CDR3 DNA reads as TGTGCCAGTGTTGGTCCCTATGGCTACACCTTT.

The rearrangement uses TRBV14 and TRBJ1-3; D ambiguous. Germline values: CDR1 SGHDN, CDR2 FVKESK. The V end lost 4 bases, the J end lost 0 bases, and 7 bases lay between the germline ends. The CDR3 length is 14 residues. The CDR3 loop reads CASSPRTSGNTIYF. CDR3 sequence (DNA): TGTGCCAGCAGCCCTAGGACCTCTGGAAACACCATATATTTT.

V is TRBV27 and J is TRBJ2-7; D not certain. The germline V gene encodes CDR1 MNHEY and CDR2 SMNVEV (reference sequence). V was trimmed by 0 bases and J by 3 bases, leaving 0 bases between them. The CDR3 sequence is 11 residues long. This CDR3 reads CASSLSYEQYF. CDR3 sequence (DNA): TGTGCCAGCAGTTTATCCTACGAGCAGTACTTC.

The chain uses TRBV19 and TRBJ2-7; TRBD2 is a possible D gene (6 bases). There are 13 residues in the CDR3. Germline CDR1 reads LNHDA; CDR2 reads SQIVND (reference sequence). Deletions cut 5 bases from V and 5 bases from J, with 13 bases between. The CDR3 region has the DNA TGTGCCAGTAGTCGGGAGCGACATGACGAGCAGTACTTC. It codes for CASSRERHDEQYF.

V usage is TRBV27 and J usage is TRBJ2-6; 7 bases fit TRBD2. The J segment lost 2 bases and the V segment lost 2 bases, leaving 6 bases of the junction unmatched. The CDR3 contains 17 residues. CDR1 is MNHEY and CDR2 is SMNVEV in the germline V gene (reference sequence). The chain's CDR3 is CASSLIWGGPGANVLTF. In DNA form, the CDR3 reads TGTGCCAGCAGTTTAATTTGGGGAGGGCCTGGGGCCAACGTCCTGACTTTC.

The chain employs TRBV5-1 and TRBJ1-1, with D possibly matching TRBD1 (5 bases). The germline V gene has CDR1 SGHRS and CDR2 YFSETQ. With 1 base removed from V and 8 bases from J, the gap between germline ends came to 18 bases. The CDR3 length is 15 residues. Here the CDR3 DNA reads TGCGCCAGCAGCTTGAGTGTTATGGGGGTGGCAGAAGCTTTCTTT. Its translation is CASSLSVMGVAEAFF.

The CDR3 protein is CASSSGQPYGYTF. For the CDR3, the DNA is TGCGCCAGCAGCTCAGGGCAGCCCTATGGCTACACCTTC. This chain links TRBV5-1 with TRBJ1-2; D may be TRBD1 (5 bases). V shed 3 bases and J shed 4 bases, with 10 bases lying between them. Germline CDR1 reads SGHRS; CDR2 reads YFSETQ. This CDR3 has 13 residues.

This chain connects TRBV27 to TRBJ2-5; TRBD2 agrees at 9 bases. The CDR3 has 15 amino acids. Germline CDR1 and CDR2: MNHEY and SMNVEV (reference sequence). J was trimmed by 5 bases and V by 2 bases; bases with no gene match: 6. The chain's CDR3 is CASSLLAGLGETQYF. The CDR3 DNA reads TGTGCCAGCAGTTTACTAGCGGGATTGGGCGAGACCCAGTACTTC.

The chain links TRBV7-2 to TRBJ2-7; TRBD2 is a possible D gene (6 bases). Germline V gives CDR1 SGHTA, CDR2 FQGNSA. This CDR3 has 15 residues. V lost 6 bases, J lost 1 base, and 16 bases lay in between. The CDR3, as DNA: TGTGCCAGCAGTCCCGGGTGGGGGAGGTCCTACGAGCAGTACTTC. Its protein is CASSPGWGRSYEQYF.

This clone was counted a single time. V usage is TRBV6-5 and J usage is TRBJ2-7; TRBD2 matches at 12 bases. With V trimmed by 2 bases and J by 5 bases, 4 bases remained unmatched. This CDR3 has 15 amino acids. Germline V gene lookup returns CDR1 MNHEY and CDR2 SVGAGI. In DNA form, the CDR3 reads TGTGCCAGCAGTTACAATCTAGCGGGGGGGGACGAGCAGTACTTC. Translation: CASSYNLAGGDEQYF.

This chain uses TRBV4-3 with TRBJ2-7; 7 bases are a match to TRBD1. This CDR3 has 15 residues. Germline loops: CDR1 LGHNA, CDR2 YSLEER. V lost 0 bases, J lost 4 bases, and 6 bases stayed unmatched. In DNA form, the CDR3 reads TGCGCCAGCAGCCAAGATACAGGGGCTAGGTACGAGCAGTACTTC. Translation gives CASSQDTGARYEQYF.

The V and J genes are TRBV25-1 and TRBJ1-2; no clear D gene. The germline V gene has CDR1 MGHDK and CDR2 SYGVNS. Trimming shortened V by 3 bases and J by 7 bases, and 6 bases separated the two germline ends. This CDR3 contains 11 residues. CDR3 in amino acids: CASSESIGYTF. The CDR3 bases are TGTGCCAGCAGTGAGTCGATTGGCTACACCTTC.